A single sample gave rise to the 10 T cell receptor beta chains below, sequenced in a study of blood T cell repertoires in COVID-19. TCRdb's copy holds only in-frame clones and misses some; the assay was immunoSEQ multiplex PCR. This table holds 21,000 or so clones, roughly 90% found once. Material: peripheral blood. These receptors originate from a human donor in a cohort sampled during active COVID-19. The donor label of this sample is uncertain.

This rearrangement joins TRBV25-1 to TRBJ1-1; D is unclear. This CDR3 has 14 residues. Per germline, CDR1 MGHDK and CDR2 SYGVNS. The V gene lost 1 base and the J gene lost 7 bases, with 13 bases spanning the gap. CDR3 DNA sequence: TGTGCCAGCAGTGAATCTTTAGGGAGAAGTGAAGCTTTCTTT. Its protein is CASSESLGRSEAFF. The whole variable domain, remainder taken from reference TRBV25-1 and TRBJ1-1, is EADIYQTPRYLVIGTGKKITLECSQTMGHDKMYWYQQDPGMELHLIHYSYGVNSTEKGDLSSESTVSRIRTEHFPLTLESARPSHTSQYLCASSESLGRSEAFFGQGTRLTVV.

V is TRBV21-1 and J is TRBJ2-7; no DNA check was done on the table's D call, TRBD2. TRBV21-1 is listed as a pseudogene. The CDR3 runs 16 residues. The DNA of the CDR3 is TGTGCCAGCAGCCGACCCCGAGGAGCGGGAGTGCGTGAGCAGTACTTC. As protein: CASSRPRGAGVREQYF.

The chain recombines TRBV11-2 with TRBJ2-7; the match to TRBD1 covers 7 bases. Germline V CDR1 and CDR2: SGHAT, FQNNGV. V lost 5 bases to trimming and J lost 3 bases; unmatched junction nucleotides: 10. This CDR3 is 15 amino acids long. CDR3 amino acids: CASSTRGSSLYEQYF. Written as DNA, the CDR3 is TGTGCCAGCAGCACCAGGGGGAGCTCCCTCTACGAGCAGTACTTC.

V and J are TRBV19 and TRBJ2-7, with D perhaps matching TRBD2 (5 bases). This CDR3 has 15 amino acids. The germline gives CDR1 LNHDA, CDR2 SQIVND (reference sequence). V was cut by 5 bases and J by 2 bases, with 16 bases left in between. The CDR3 nucleotides are TGTGCCAGTAGTGAGGGTCCTCCTGGGACCTACGAGCAGTACTTC. This encodes CASSEGPPGTYEQYF.

The chain is built from TRBV5-1 and TRBJ2-1; 7 bases are shared with TRBD2. CDR1 is SGHRS and CDR2 is YFSETQ in the germline V gene. Unmatched junction bases numbered 4, after V lost 1 base and J lost 0 bases. The CDR3 totals 16 residues. This chain's CDR3 is CASSLLGGSSYNEQFF. The CDR3, as DNA: TGCGCCAGCAGCTTGCTCGGCGGGAGCTCCTACAATGAGCAGTTCTTC.

This rearrangement joins TRBV6-5 to TRBJ2-7; D uncertain. Germline assignment: CDR1 MNHEY and CDR2 SVGAGI. The V end lost 7 bases, the J end lost 3 bases, and 10 bases lay between the germline ends. The CDR3 is made up of 12 amino acids. CDR3 nucleotides: TGTGCCAGCACGACATCCTTCTACGAGCAGTACTTC. As protein: CASTTSFYEQYF.

V gene TRBV2 combines with J gene TRBJ1-5; D perhaps matches TRBD1 (5 bases). The CDR3 totals 15 residues. Per germline, CDR1 SNHLY and CDR2 FYNNEI. The V and J ends lost 5 bases and 3 bases respectively, with 14 bases between them. Here the CDR3 reads CASSLTDSPNQPQHF. CDR3 DNA sequence: TGTGCCAGCAGTCTTACCGACAGTCCCAATCAGCCCCAGCATTTT.

J is TRBJ1-1 and V is TRBV5-1; 11 positions match TRBD1. The germline gives CDR1 SGHRS, CDR2 YFSETQ. This CDR3 has 15 amino acids. The trim removed 4 bases at V and 6 bases at J, leaving 8 bases unmatched. CDR3 nucleotide sequence: TGCGCCAGCAGCCCTTGGGGACAGGGGGAAGCTGAAGCTTTCTTT. The encoded protein is CASSPWGQGEAEAFF.

The chain joins TRBV5-1 to TRBJ1-1; possibly TRBD1 for D (5 bases). Trimming pared 3 bases from V and 10 bases from J, leaving 22 bases between. This CDR3 contains 15 residues. Germline lookup yields CDR1 SGHRS and CDR2 YFSETQ. The CDR3 is CASSWGGGTQDRAFF. The CDR3 DNA reads as TGCGCCAGCAGCTGGGGTGGAGGGACCCAGGATAGAGCTTTCTTT.

The chain has TRBV5-6 and TRBJ1-3; tentative D call: TRBD1 (5 bases). Germline V CDR1 and CDR2: SGHDT, YYEEEE. V lost 2 bases and J 0 bases, leaving 12 bases between the germline ends. This CDR3 is built from 16 residues. CDR3 nucleotide sequence: TGTGCCAGCAGCTTAGTCGGGGGGATCTCTGGAAACACCATATATTTT. The encoded protein is CASSLVGGISGNTIYF.